This T cell receptor (beta chain) was captured in a study of T cell repertoires in cytomegalovirus infection (dated by TCRdb to the late 2010s). Broadly, across the study: The peptide stimulations were aimed at well-studied HLA-B-restricted epitopes as well as recently identified HLA-C-restricted CMV epitopes, whose presentation resists viral immunomodulation. Because public TCR beta signatures pointed to carriage of CMV infection together with the matching HLA type, the HLA type of each donor mattered for the analysis.

Overall study outcomes, separate from this receptor: Cumulative frequency of public TCR beta family members discriminated carriers of CMV infection plus the relevant HLA type in this cohort and an independent approximately 350-donor cohort. The ex vivo response was dominated by HLA-C-restricted CMV-specific TCR beta clonotypes, and the single most frequent clonotype in two of eight donors was supplied by these HLA-C-restricted clonotypes.

The run used an Illumina HiSeq 1500. Clones were called with MiXCR by TCRdb after fastp trimmed the public reads at Q25, and only in-frame beta chains were retained. Records with the same CDR3 protein are collapsed into one entry carrying the most frequent genes and DNA. The sample yields about 360,000 distinct CDR3 sequences; approximately 30% were counted once. Jointly, the top ten make up approximately 13% of the sample. The treatment or condition label corresponds to: in vitro stimulation with specific CMV peptide epitopes to enrich CMV-specific T cells. A note on this clonotype: The clone's antigen remains unknown. Base qualities are missing; no much larger clone stands one base away.

The receptor was isolated from a human donor in good health (CMV status not recorded). Some clones in this sample may be carry-over from other donors' samples. This sample comprised cultured PBMCs, obtained from culture after CMV antigen stimulation.

The DNA sequence is given as TGTGCCAGCAGTTCCGGATGGGGTTCACGAGAGACCCAGTACTTC. It is translated as CASSSGWGSRETQYF. The sequence links TRBV6-8 to TRBJ2-5; the D gene identity is not certain. The CDR3, from cysteine to phenylalanine, totals 15 residues. Kept here is only the CDR3 DNA, which spans 45 bases and is read in frame from base 1. The V and J ends are trimmed by 4 bases and 4 bases, leaving 16 bases between them. The germline V gene gives CDR1 as MNHGY and CDR2 as SAAAGT.